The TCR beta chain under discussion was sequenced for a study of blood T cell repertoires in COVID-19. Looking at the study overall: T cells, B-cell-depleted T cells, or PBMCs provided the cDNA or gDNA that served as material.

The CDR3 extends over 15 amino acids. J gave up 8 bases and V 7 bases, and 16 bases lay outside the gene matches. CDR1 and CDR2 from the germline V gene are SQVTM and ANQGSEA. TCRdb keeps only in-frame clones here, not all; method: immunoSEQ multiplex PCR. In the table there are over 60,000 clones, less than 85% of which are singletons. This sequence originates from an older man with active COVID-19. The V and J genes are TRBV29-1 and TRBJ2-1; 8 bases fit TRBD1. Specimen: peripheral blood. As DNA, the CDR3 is TGCAGCGCCCCTTTTCGGGCAGGGGGCATCGATGAGCAGTTCTTC. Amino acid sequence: CSAPFRAGGIDEQFF.